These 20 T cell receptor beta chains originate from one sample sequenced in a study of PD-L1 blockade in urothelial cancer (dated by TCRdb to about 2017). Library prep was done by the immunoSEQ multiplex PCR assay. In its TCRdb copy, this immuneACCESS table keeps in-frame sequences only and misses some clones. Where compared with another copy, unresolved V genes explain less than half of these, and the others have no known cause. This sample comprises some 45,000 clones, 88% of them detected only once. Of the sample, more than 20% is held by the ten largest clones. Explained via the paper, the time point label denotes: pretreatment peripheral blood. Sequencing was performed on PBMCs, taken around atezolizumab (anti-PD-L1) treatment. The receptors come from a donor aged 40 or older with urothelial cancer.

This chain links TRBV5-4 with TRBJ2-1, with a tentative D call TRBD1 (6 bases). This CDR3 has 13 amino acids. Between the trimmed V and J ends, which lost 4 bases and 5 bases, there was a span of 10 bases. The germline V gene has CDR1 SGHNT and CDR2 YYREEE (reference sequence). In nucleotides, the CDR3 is TGTGCCAGCAGCGGCAGACAGGACAATGAGCAGTTCTTC. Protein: CASSGRQDNEQFF.

In nucleotides, the CDR3 is TGCGCCAGCAGCCATGGACAGGGATACTACACCGGGGAGCTGTTTTTT. As protein: CASSHGQGYYTGELFF. This chain links TRBV5-1 with TRBJ2-2, with 8 bases aligning to TRBD1. The CDR3 contains 16 residues. CDR1 and CDR2 (germline): SGHRS, YFSETQ. Trimming took 4 bases from V and 3 from J; bases not matched to a gene: 8.

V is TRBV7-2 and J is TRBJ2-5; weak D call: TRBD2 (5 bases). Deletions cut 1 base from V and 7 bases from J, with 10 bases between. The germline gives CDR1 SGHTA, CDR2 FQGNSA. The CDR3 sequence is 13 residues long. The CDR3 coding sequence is TGTGCCAGCAGCTTAGGGGAGCGCGTGACCCAGTACTTC. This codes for CASSLGERVTQYF.

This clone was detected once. The CDR3 loop is CASSLQGATVGNTIYF. In DNA form, the CDR3 reads TGTGCCAGCAGCTTACAGGGGGCGACAGTCGGGAACACCATATATTTT. The chain couples TRBV7-2 to TRBJ1-3; the match to TRBD1 covers 8 bases. The ends lost 2 bases at V and 7 bases at J; junction bases unmatched: 10. Germline V gives CDR1 SGHTA, CDR2 FQGNSA. This CDR3 spans 16 amino acids.

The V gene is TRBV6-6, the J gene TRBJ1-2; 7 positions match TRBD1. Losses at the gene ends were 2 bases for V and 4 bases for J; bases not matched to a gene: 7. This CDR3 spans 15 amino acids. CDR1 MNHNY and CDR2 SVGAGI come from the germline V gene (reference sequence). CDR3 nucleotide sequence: TGTGCCAGCAGTTACCCGGACAGGTTGGGCTATGGCTACACCTTC. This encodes CASSYPDRLGYGYTF.

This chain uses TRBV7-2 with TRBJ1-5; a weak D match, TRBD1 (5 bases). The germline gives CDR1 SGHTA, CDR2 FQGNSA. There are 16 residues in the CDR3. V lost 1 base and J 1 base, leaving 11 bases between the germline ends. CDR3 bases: TGTGCCAGCAGCTTAGTGGGGGGTCGGAGCAATCAGCCCCAGCATTTT. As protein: CASSLVGGRSNQPQHF.

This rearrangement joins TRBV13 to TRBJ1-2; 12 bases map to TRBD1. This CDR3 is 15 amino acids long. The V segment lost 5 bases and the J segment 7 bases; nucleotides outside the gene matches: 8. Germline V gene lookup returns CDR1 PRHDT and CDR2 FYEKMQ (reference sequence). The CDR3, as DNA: TGTGCCAGCAGCCTAGAGGGACAGGGGGCGCCTGGCTACACCTTC. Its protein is CASSLEGQGAPGYTF.

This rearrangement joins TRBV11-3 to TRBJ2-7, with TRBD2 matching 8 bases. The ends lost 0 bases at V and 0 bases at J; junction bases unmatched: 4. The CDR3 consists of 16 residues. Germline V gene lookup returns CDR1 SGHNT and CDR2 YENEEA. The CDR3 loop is CASSLEGSGSSYEQYF. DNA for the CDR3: TGTGCCAGCAGCTTAGAAGGCAGCGGGAGCTCCTACGAGCAGTACTTC.

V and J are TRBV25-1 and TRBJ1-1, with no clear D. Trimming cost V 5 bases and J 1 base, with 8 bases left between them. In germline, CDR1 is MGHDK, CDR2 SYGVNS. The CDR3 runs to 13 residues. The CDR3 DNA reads TGTGCCAGCAGTCGACAACAGAACACTGAAGCTTTCTTT. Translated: CASSRQQNTEAFF. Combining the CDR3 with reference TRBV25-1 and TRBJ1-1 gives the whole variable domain EADIYQTPRYLVIGTGKKITLECSQTMGHDKMYWYQQDPGMELHLIHYSYGVNSTEKGDLSSESTVSRIRTEHFPLTLESARPSHTSQYLCASSRQQNTEAFFGQGTRLTVV.

The CDR3 is CASSQVDMGLAGNEQFF. CDR3 coding DNA: TGCGCCAGCAGCCAAGTGGATATGGGACTAGCGGGAAATGAGCAGTTCTTC. The rearrangement links TRBV4-1 to TRBJ2-1, with 13 positions matching TRBD2. Unmatched junction bases numbered 7, after V lost 1 base and J lost 7 bases. This CDR3 has 17 residues. Germline V gives CDR1 MGHRA, CDR2 YSYEKL.

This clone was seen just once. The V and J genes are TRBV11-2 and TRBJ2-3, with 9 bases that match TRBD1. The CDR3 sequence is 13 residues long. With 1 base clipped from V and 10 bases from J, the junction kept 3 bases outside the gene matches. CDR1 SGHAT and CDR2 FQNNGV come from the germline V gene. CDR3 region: CASSLGTGVSQYF. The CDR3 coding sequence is TGTGCCAGCAGCTTAGGGACAGGGGTGTCGCAGTATTTT.

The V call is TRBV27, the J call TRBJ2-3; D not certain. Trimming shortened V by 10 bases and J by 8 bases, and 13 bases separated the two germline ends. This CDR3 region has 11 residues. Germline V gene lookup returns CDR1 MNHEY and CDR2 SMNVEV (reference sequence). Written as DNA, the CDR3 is TGTGCCACCCGAACACATGGTACGCAGTATTTT. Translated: CATRTHGTQYF.

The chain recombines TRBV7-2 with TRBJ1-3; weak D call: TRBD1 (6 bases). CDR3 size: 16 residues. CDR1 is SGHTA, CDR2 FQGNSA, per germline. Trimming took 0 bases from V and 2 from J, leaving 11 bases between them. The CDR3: CASSLAGTRAGNTIYF. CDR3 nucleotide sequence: TGTGCCAGCAGCTTAGCCGGGACAAGGGCTGGAAACACCATATATTTT.

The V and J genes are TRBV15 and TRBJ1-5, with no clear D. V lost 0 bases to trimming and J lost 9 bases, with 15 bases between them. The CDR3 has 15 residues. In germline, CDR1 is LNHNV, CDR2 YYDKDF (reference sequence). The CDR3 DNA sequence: TGTGCCACCAGCAGAGATGGAGGGCGGCGGGGGCCCCAGCATTTT. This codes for CATSRDGGRRGPQHF.

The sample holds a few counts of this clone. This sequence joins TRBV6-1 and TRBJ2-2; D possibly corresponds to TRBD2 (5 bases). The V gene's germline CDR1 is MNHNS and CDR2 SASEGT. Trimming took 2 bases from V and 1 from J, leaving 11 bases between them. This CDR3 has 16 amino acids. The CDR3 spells CASSELEGRNTGELFF. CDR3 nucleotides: TGTGCCAGCAGTGAATTAGAGGGCAGGAACACCGGGGAGCTGTTTTTT.

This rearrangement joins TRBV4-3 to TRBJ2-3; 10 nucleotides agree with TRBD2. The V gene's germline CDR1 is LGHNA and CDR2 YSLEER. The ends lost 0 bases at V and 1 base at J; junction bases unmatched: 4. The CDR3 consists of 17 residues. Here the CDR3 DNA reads TGCGCCAGCAGCCAAGATTCGGGGACTAGCGGCACAGATACGCAGTATTTT. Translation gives CASSQDSGTSGTDTQYF.

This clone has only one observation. CDR3 DNA sequence: TGTGCCAGCAGACCGGACAGGTTGACGGAGACCCAGTACTTC. It codes for CASRPDRLTETQYF. The rearrangement links TRBV2 to TRBJ2-5; 7 bases are a match to TRBD1. Germline CDR1 is SNHLY and CDR2 is FYNNEI. V lost 6 bases to trimming and J lost 5 bases; unmatched junction nucleotides: 9. This CDR3 has 14 residues.

In DNA, the CDR3 is TGTGCCAGCAGTTTACGGGCGGGAAGCTCCTACGAGCAGTACTTC. Amino acids: CASSLRAGSSYEQYF. The J gene is TRBJ2-7, the V gene TRBV27, with D possibly TRBD2 on 6 matching bases. CDR1 is MNHEY, CDR2 SMNVEV, per germline (reference sequence). Trimming cost V 2 bases and J 0 bases, with 11 bases left between them. The CDR3 loop spans 15 amino acids.

DNA for the CDR3: TGTGCCAGTAGTTTGAGGGATTACAATCAGCCCCAGCATTTT. Encoded protein: CASSLRDYNQPQHF. The chain couples TRBV19 to TRBJ1-5; D unclear. This CDR3 region has 14 residues. The V end lost 5 bases, the J end lost 3 bases, and 11 bases lay between the germline ends. Per germline, CDR1 LNHDA and CDR2 SQIVND (reference sequence).

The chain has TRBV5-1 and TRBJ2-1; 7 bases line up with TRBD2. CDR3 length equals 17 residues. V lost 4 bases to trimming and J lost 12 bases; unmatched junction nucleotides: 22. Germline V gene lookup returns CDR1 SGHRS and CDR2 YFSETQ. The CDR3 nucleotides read TGCGCCAGCAGCCCAGGACCGGGGCTAGCGGCCAGTTGGGGGCAGTTCTTC. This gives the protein CASSPGPGLAASWGQFF.